This TCR beta chain derives from a study of breast tumors, draining lymph nodes, adjacent tissues. Breast cancer patients provided tissue from their axillary draining lymph nodes. Per the germline V gene, CDR1 is DFQATT and CDR2 is SNEGSKA (reference sequence). The CDR3 covers 15 residues. V was trimmed by 3 bases and J by 4 bases, leaving 13 bases between them. Via MiXCR, TCRdb re-called the multiplex PCR reads, giving one row per CDR3 protein. Counted here are 130,000 or so distinct CDR3 sequences, 20% to 25% occurring once; the ten biggest clones make up just over 2.5%. This clonotype was observed at least ten times.

Sequenced sample: axillary lymph node tissue. This chain connects TRBV20-1 to TRBJ2-6; D may correspond to TRBD1 or TRBD2 (7 bases each). The TCR comes from a female donor with breast cancer. Some clones in this sample may be carry-over from other donors' samples. The CDR3 DNA reads as TGCAGTGCTAGGCAGGGGGGGGCGGGGGCCAACGTCCTGACTTTC. It yields the protein CSARQGGAGANVLTF.